The rows below give T cell receptor beta chains drawn from one sample of a study of cytomegalovirus exposure and HLA in healthy donors. Using immunoSEQ multiplex PCR, the repertoire was profiled, and TCRdb retains in-frame clones only, with some absent. The sample has 100,000 to 150,000 clones; around 80% are singletons. The sample taken for sequencing was PBMCs. These receptors all come from a man in his fifties in good health and CMV-seronegative. CDR3s include the opening cysteine and the closing phenylalanine or tryptophan. A D gene is named only where the DNA matches it firmly. For some rows the clone size is stated as once, few or many, or as a class when expanded; others skip it.

J | size | D | V | DNA | CDR3
TRBJ1-6 | - | - | TRBV5-5 | TGTGCCAGCAGCTTGGGGGGACTAGGGGAGACACCCCTCCACTTT | CASSLGGLGETPLHF
TRBJ1-1 | - | TRBD1 | TRBV4-2 | TGTGCCAGCAGCCAAGAAGGGGGACAGCCGCGCACTGAAGCTTTCTTT | CASSQEGGQPRTEAFF
TRBJ2-2 | - | - | TRBV5-4 | TGTGCCAGCAGCGCCTCTGGAGGGTATACCGGGGAGCTGTTTTTT | CASSASGGYTGELFF
TRBJ2-1 | - | - | TRBV25-1 | TGTGCCTCAGGTCCGGAAATCTACAATGAGCAGTTCTTC | CASGPEIYNEQFF
TRBJ1-4 | - | - | TRBV6-4 | TGTGCCAGCAGTGACTCCTGGGACACATATAATGAAAAACTGTTTTTT | CASSDSWDTYNEKLFF
TRBJ1-4 | - | TRBD1 | TRBV28 | TGTGCCAGCCACAGGGGGCGGGGGGAAAAACTGTTTTTT | CASHRGRGEKLFF
TRBJ2-4 | - | - | TRBV2 | TGTGCCAGCAGTGCAACCCCACAGTTTCAGTACTTC | CASSATPQFQYF
TRBJ1-5 | - | - | TRBV6-5 | TGTGCCAGCATTTTTGAACAGGGCCGCCAGCCCCAGCATTTT | CASIFEQGRQPQHF
TRBJ2-1 | - | - | TRBV7-9 | TGTGCCAGCAGCTCTAGCGTGGAGCAGTTCTTC | CASSSSVEQFF
TRBJ1-1 | - | TRBD1 | TRBV7-9 | TGTGCCAGCAGCTCGAATCGGATAAAAACGACAGGGGTCGGGACTGAAGCTTTCTTT | CASSSNRIKTTGVGTEAFF
TRBJ2-3 | - | TRBD2 | TRBV19 | TGTGCCAGTAGTATAGCCAGCGGGGGGGCAGATACGCAGTATTTT | CASSIASGGADTQYF
TRBJ1-1 | - | TRBD1 | TRBV15 | TGTGCCACCAGCCCGTCGCCGGGACAGGGAAAAGCTTTCTTT | CATSPSPGQGKAFF
TRBJ1-1 | - | - | TRBV7-9 | TGTTCCAGCAGCACCTCCGAGGGAAGTGAAGCTTTCTTT | CSSSTSEGSEAFF
TRBJ2-7 | - | - | TRBV11-2 | TGTGCCAGCAGTACTAGTGGAGGTTGGGAGCAGTACTTC | CASSTSGGWEQYF
TRBJ1-5 | - | TRBD1 | TRBV27 | TGTGCCAGCAGTTACAGGGGCCCCAATCAGCCCCAGCATTTT | CASSYRGPNQPQHF
TRBJ1-1 | once | - | TRBV6-5 | TGTGCCAGCAGCCTCGAGCGGGCTTTGGGCACTGAAGCTTTCTTT | CASSLERALGTEAFF
TRBJ1-1 | - | TRBD1 | TRBV7-9 | TGTGCCAGCAGCTCACGAGAGACAGGGGTTATTCGAGGAGGTACTGAAGCTTTCTTT | CASSSRETGVIRGGTEAFF
TRBJ1-1 | few | TRBD1 | TRBV29-1 | TGCAGCGTGGGACAGTTCAACACTGAAGCTTTCTTT | CSVGQFNTEAFF
TRBJ1-6 | - | - | TRBV10-3 | TGTGCCATCAGTGCGGACACCTATAATTCACCCCTCCACTTT | CAISADTYNSPLHF
TRBJ2-3 | - | - | TRBV19 | TGTGCCAGTAGTATTCAGGACAGCTCAGATACGCAGTATTTT | CASSIQDSSDTQYF
TRBJ1-6 | few | - | TRBV5-4 | TGTGCCAGCAGCTTGGCCGGCGGGGGCTCCTATAATTCACCCCTCCACTTT | CASSLAGGGSYNSPLHF
TRBJ2-5 | - | - | TRBV6-5 | TGTGCCAGCAGTTATCGATCCGGGCAAGAGACCCAGTACTTC | CASSYRSGQETQYF
TRBJ1-1 | - | - | TRBV7-2 | TGTGCCAGCAGCTTAGCCAGGGGCTCCACTGAAGCTTTCTTT | CASSLARGSTEAFF
TRBJ2-7 | many | TRBD1 | TRBV4-1 | TGCGCCAGCAGCCAAGAGGTCAGGGGGCGATCCTACGAGCAGTACTTC | CASSQEVRGRSYEQYF
TRBJ1-6 | - | - | TRBV6-1 | TGTGCCAGCACCCGGGACTTTAATTCACCCCTCCACTTT | CASTRDFNSPLHF
TRBJ2-1 | - | - | TRBV7-8 | TGTGCCAGCACCCTGGGGGCCTCGAGGTCCTACAATGAGCAGTTCTTC | CASTLGASRSYNEQFF
TRBJ1-2 | - | - | TRBV5-1 | TGCGCCAGCAGCTTGGTGGCGGAACCCTTTGGCTACACCTTC | CASSLVAEPFGYTF
TRBJ1-2 | - | TRBD1 | TRBV10-2 | TGCGCCAGCAGGGCTAACAGGGGGGAATATGGCTACACCTTC | CASRANRGEYGYTF
TRBJ1-1 | - | - | TRBV18 | TGTGCCAGCTCACCCTCACGACAACCCCTACCTCTGAACACTGAAGCTTTCTTT | CASSPSRQPLPLNTEAFF
TRBJ1-1 | - | - | TRBV9 | TGTGCCAGCAGCCCATTCTCAGGGGATGGTGAAGCTTTCTTT | CASSPFSGDGEAFF
TRBJ2-1 | - | TRBD1 | TRBV5-4 | TGTGCCAGCAGCTCAGGGGGTTACTCCTACAATGAGCAGTTCTTC | CASSSGGYSYNEQFF
TRBJ2-7 | - | TRBD1 | TRBV4-2 | TGTGCCAGCGCGGAGGGACAGGGGAGGTACGAGCAGTACTTC | CASAEGQGRYEQYF
TRBJ2-7 | - | - | TRBV9 | TGTGCCAGCAGCGTAGCTCAAAAGGGAGGCGAGCAGTACTTC | CASSVAQKGGEQYF
TRBJ1-6 | - | - | TRBV28 | TGTGCCAGCAGCCCCGAGTATAATTCACCCCTCCACTTT | CASSPEYNSPLHF
TRBJ1-4 | - | TRBD1 | TRBV6-5 | TGTGCCAGCAGCCGAAAGACAGGGTCTAATGAAAAACTGTTTTTT | CASSRKTGSNEKLFF
TRBJ2-5 | - | - | TRBV19 | TGTGCCAGTAGTCGCAGGGATCTGGAGACCCAGTACTTC | CASSRRDLETQYF
TRBJ2-3 | few | - | TRBV5-1 | TGCGCCAGCAGCTTACAGGGCACAACAGATACGCAGTATTTT | CASSLQGTTDTQYF
TRBJ1-2 | few | TRBD1 | TRBV7-2 | TGTGCCAGCAGCTCAAGACAGGGCGGTATCTATGGCTACACCTTC | CASSSRQGGIYGYTF
TRBJ2-1 | - | - | TRBV7-9 | TGTTCCAGCAGCCCATTCAGAGCAGGACTTAGCTCCTACAATGAGCAGTTCTTC | CSSSPFRAGLSSYNEQFF
TRBJ1-5 | - | TRBD1 | TRBV2 | TGTGCCAGCAGCGGACAGGGGGATGTGCCCCAGCATTTT | CASSGQGDVPQHF
TRBJ2-1 | - | - | TRBV7-8 | TGTGCCAGCAGCTTCCCAGGGGCCTATGAGCAGTTCTTC | CASSFPGAYEQFF
TRBJ2-3 | - | TRBD2 | TRBV9 | TGTGCCAGCACCCCGGGGGGAGGACCCACAGATACGCAGTATTTT | CASTPGGGPTDTQYF
TRBJ2-7 | - | - | TRBV25-1 | TGTGCCAGCAGTGAACCCGGGGACTCCTACGAGCAGTACTTC | CASSEPGDSYEQYF
TRBJ1-2 | - | TRBD1 | TRBV7-9 | TGTTCCAGCAGCCTTCGACAGGGTAATGACTATGGCTACACCTTC | CSSSLRQGNDYGYTF
TRBJ1-2 | - | - | TRBV28 | TGTGCCAGCAGCCCGGGGGGCCAACATAACTATGGCTACACCTTC | CASSPGGQHNYGYTF
TRBJ1-2 | - | TRBD1 | TRBV5-5 | TGTGCCAGCAGCCCCTTCCTGGACAGGGGATCCTATGGCTACACCTTC | CASSPFLDRGSYGYTF
TRBJ2-6 | - | - | TRBV2 | TGTGCCAGCAGTGAAGCGCTTCTGACAGCAACTTCTGGGGCCAACGTCCTGACTTTC | CASSEALLTATSGANVLTF
TRBJ1-1 | once | TRBD1 | TRBV2 | TGTGCCAGCAGGGGGGACAGGGGGGCCGCTGAAGCTTTCTTT | CASRGDRGAAEAFF
TRBJ1-5 | few | - | TRBV19 | TGTGCCAGTAGTATCTTATCTAGCAATCAGCCCCAGCATTTT | CASSILSSNQPQHF
TRBJ1-4 | - | TRBD1 | TRBV28 | TGTGCCAGCAGTTCTCCGGGACAGGGCATAAATGAAAAACTGTTTTTT | CASSSPGQGINEKLFF
TRBJ2-2 | - | - | TRBV7-9 | TGTGCCAGCACCCCGAGGGGGGGGACCGGGGAGCTGTTTTTT | CASTPRGGTGELFF
TRBJ1-1 | - | - | TRBV7-9 | TGTGCCAGCAGCTTCGCCAGGATCAACACTGAAGCTTTCTTT | CASSFARINTEAFF
TRBJ2-2 | once | - | TRBV7-2 | TGTGCCAGCAGCCCGAGAACCGGGTCCGGGGAGCTGTTTTTT | CASSPRTGSGELFF
TRBJ1-5 | few | TRBD1 | TRBV6-1 | TGTGCAGGGGGCCTTAAGCAGCCCCAGCATTTT | CAGGLKQPQHF
TRBJ2-1 | - | TRBD1 | TRBV19 | TGTGCCAGTAGTACGGACAGGAGCTCCTACAATGAGCAGTTCTTC | CASSTDRSSYNEQFF
TRBJ1-1 | - | TRBD1 | TRBV28 | TGTGCCAGCAGTCCGGGACAGTTTGAAGCTTTCTTT | CASSPGQFEAFF
TRBJ2-7 | - | TRBD1 | TRBV4-3 | TGCGCCAGCAGCCAAGCTACTTTGACGGGACAGGGGGACGAGCAGTACTTC | CASSQATLTGQGDEQYF